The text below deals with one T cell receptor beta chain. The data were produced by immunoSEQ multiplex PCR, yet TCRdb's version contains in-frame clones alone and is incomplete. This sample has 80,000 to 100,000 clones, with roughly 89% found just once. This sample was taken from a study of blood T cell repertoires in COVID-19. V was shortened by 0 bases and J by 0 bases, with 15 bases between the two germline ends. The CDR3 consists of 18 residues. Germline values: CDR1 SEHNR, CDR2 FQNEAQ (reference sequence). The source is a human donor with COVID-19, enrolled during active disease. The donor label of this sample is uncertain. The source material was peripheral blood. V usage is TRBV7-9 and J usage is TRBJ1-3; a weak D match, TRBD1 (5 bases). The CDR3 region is CASSLAGAPQGSGNTIYF. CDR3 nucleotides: TGTGCCAGCAGCTTAGCGGGTGCCCCCCAGGGCTCTGGAAACACCATATATTTT.